Presented here are 18 T cell receptor beta chains from one specimen sequenced in a study of T cells in localized non-small cell lung cancer. Assay used: immunoSEQ multiplex PCR; TCRdb lists only in-frame clones, some missing. The data show roughly 48,000 clones, 60% to 80% seen once. Sequenced material: peripheral blood, taken before any cancer treatment. The receptor set was obtained from a man aged 35 to 69 with stage I squamous cell lung carcinoma.

This sequence joins TRBV11-2 and TRBJ1-6; D is undetermined. This CDR3 has 15 residues. The germline gives CDR1 SGHAT, CDR2 FQNNGV. V lost 1 base and J lost 10, with 14 bases in between. The CDR3 nucleotides read TGTGCCAGCAGCTTAGGGCAGGTTCAGAACTCACCCCTCCACTTT. Amino acid sequence: CASSLGQVQNSPLHF.

The rearrangement joins TRBV5-1 to TRBJ2-2; D perhaps matches TRBD2 (6 bases). Between the trimmed V and J ends, which lost 3 bases and 4 bases, there was a span of 10 bases. Germline-derived CDR1 and CDR2 are SGHRS and YFSETQ. The CDR3 consists of 14 residues. DNA for the CDR3: TGCGCCAGCAGCTGGTCGGAGGGCACCGGGGAGCTGTTTTTT. It specifies CASSWSEGTGELFF.

This chain connects TRBV5-6 to TRBJ1-4; D is possibly TRBD1 (6 bases). V was shortened by 2 bases and J by 10 bases, with 15 bases between the two germline ends. The CDR3 loop spans 14 amino acids. CDR1 and CDR2 from the germline V gene are SGHDT and YYEEEE. The CDR3 DNA reads TGTGCCAGCAGCTTTGGGTCAGGGGCCGGAAAACTGTTTTTT. The encoded protein is CASSFGSGAGKLFF.

The chain combines TRBV4-1 with TRBJ1-6; D unresolved. Trimming stripped 3 bases from V and 5 bases from J, with 14 bases between. In germline, CDR1 is MGHRA, CDR2 YSYEKL. The CDR3 runs 16 residues. The CDR3 nucleotides read TGCGCCAGCAGCCAGTCTGGAACAGCACATAATTCACCCCTCCACTTT. As protein: CASSQSGTAHNSPLHF.

Only one count was recorded for this clone. The chain combines TRBV6-1 with TRBJ1-5; D unresolved. V lost 2 bases to trimming and J lost 9 bases, with 5 bases between them. The V gene's germline CDR1 is MNHNS and CDR2 SASEGT. The CDR3 has 11 amino acids. In DNA form, the CDR3 reads TGTGCCAGCAGTGAATTCTGGCCCCAGCATTTT. Its protein is CASSEFWPQHF.

The chain links TRBV7-9 to TRBJ2-3, with TRBD2 matching 7 bases. The germline V gene encodes CDR1 SEHNR and CDR2 FQNEAQ (reference sequence). V shed 1 base, J shed 1 base, and the junction held 5 bases outside the gene matches. The CDR3 covers 16 residues. CDR3 DNA sequence: TGTGCCAGCAGCTTAGAATTAAGCGGGGGCACAGATACGCAGTATTTT. Its protein is CASSLELSGGTDTQYF.

The chain joins TRBV19 to TRBJ1-2, with D possibly matching TRBD1 (6 bases). Germline V gene sequence: CDR1 LNHDA, CDR2 SQIVND (reference sequence). The V end lost 1 base, the J end lost 2 bases, and 8 bases lay between the germline ends. The CDR3 is 14 amino acids. The CDR3 region is CASSIVQGNYGYTF. The CDR3 DNA sequence: TGTGCCAGTAGTATAGTACAGGGAAACTATGGCTACACCTTC.

The V call is TRBV11-2, the J call TRBJ1-5; D gene ambiguous. Germline CDR1 SGHAT, CDR2 FQNNGV. V gave up 1 base and J gave up 4 bases, with 5 bases separating them. This CDR3 contains 13 residues. CDR3 protein: CASSLVLNQPQHF. As DNA, the CDR3 is TGTGCCAGCAGCTTAGTTTTAAATCAGCCCCAGCATTTT.

The chain employs TRBV4-1 and TRBJ1-2; D might be TRBD1 (5 bases). CDR3 length: 17 residues. V lost 1 base, J lost 4 bases, and 19 bases lay in between. Germline V gene data show CDR1 as MGHRA and CDR2 as YSYEKL. The CDR3 loop is CASSQGPRDPSFYGYTF. Written as DNA, the CDR3 is TGCGCCAGCAGCCAAGGACCCCGGGACCCTTCTTTCTATGGCTACACCTTC.

V usage is TRBV2 and J usage is TRBJ2-7; D possibly corresponds to TRBD1 (6 bases). The V and J ends lost 6 bases and 4 bases respectively, with 13 bases between them. The CDR3 length is 13 residues. The germline V gene has CDR1 SNHLY and CDR2 FYNNEI. DNA for the CDR3: TGTGCCAGCAGAGCTACAGGGTTTTACGAGCAGTACTTC. It is translated as CASRATGFYEQYF. Filled out from reference TRBV2 and TRBJ2-7, the complete variable domain reads EPEVTQTPSHQVTQMGQEVILRCVPISNHLYFYWYRQILGQKVEFLVSFYNNEISEKSEIFDDQFSVERPDGSNFTLKIRSTKLEDSAMYFCASRATGFYEQYFGPGTRLTVT.

The V and J genes are TRBV27 and TRBJ2-1, with TRBD2 identical over 7 bases. J gave up 5 bases and V 3 bases, and 7 bases lay outside the gene matches. This CDR3 has 15 amino acids. Germline V CDR1 and CDR2: MNHEY, SMNVEV (reference sequence). CDR3 region: CASSFWGGPNNEQFF. Here the CDR3 DNA reads TGTGCCAGCAGTTTTTGGGGGGGTCCTAACAATGAGCAGTTCTTC.

The V and J genes are TRBV28 and TRBJ1-1; no definite D call. The CDR3 covers 13 residues. Germline V gene sequence: CDR1 MDHEN, CDR2 SYDVKM. The V end lost 10 bases, the J end lost 1 base, and 13 bases lay between the germline ends. CDR3 sequence reads: CAIASPGNTEAFF. The DNA for the CDR3 is TGTGCCATCGCCAGCCCGGGGAACACTGAAGCTTTCTTT.

The rearrangement uses TRBV5-1 and TRBJ2-1; unclear D gene. Per germline, CDR1 SGHRS and CDR2 YFSETQ. The CDR3 runs to 13 residues. V was cut by 0 bases and J by 5 bases, with 6 bases left in between. CDR3 sequence: CASSLGGDNEQFF. CDR3 DNA sequence: TGCGCCAGCAGCTTGGGTGGGGACAATGAGCAGTTCTTC. The variable domain in full, completed from reference TRBV5-1 and TRBJ2-1, reads KAGVTQTPRYLIKTRGQQVTLSCSPISGHRSVSWYQQTPGQGLQFLFEYFSETQRNKGNFPGRFSGRQFSNSRSEMNVSTLELGDSALYLCASSLGGDNEQFFGPGTRLTVL.

The gene calls are TRBV6-5 and TRBJ2-1; D might be TRBD2 (5 bases). The germline gives CDR1 MNHEY, CDR2 SVGAGI. This CDR3 spans 12 amino acids. V lost 8 bases, J lost 7 bases, and 12 bases lay in between. CDR3: CASGSTWNEQFF. The CDR3 DNA sequence: TGTGCCAGCGGGAGTACGTGGAATGAGCAGTTCTTC.

This clone has more than one count but fewer than ten. CDR3 protein: CASSFRVVSGANVLTF. The CDR3 coding sequence is TGCGCCAGCAGCTTTAGGGTAGTCTCTGGGGCCAACGTCCTGACTTTC. The V call is TRBV5-1, the J call TRBJ2-6, with D unresolved. With 2 bases removed from V and 0 bases from J, the gap between germline ends came to 9 bases. CDR1 is SGHRS and CDR2 is YFSETQ in the germline V gene. The CDR3 consists of 16 residues.

The CDR3 nucleotides are TGTGCCAGCAGCGCTCAGCTGACCCCCAATCAGCCCCAGCATTTT. Protein product: CASSAQLTPNQPQHF. The rearrangement links TRBV9 to TRBJ1-5; no definite D call. The CDR3 covers 15 residues. V lost 3 bases, J lost 3 bases, and 13 bases lay in between. CDR1 and CDR2 from the germline V gene are SGDLS and YYNGEE.

V gene TRBV6-4 combines with J gene TRBJ2-7; 11 nucleotides agree with TRBD1. The length of the CDR3 is 17 residues. V lost 5 bases and J lost 3; bases outside the gene matches: 12. Germline CDR1 and CDR2: MRHNA and SNTAGT. CDR3 bases: TGTGCCAGCAGTCCTAATTCGGACAGGGGGCGAGGCTACGAGCAGTACTTC. Amino acid sequence: CASSPNSDRGRGYEQYF.

The rearrangement uses TRBV11-2 and TRBJ2-3; D remains unclear. The CDR3 length is 13 residues. V was clipped by 6 bases and J by 2 bases, with 9 bases between them. Germline assignment: CDR1 SGHAT and CDR2 FQNNGV. The CDR3 here is CASSWLTTDTQYF. CDR3 DNA: TGTGCCAGCAGTTGGCTCACCACAGATACGCAGTATTTT.